This T cell receptor (beta chain) was identified in a study of cytomegalovirus exposure and HLA in healthy donors. About the study: Genotyping of roughly 400 donors showed that about 83% belonged to the Caucasian-associated ancestry cluster.

A note on this clone: Its antigen is not identified.

Study findings and constraints: About 150 TCR beta chains were listed as cytomegalovirus-associated. It has been reported that TCR beta sequences accurately predicted the HLA-A and HLA-B alleles of most subjects. Previous analysis showed most TCR beta V segments were productive about 87% or about 30% of the time.

The ends were cut back, 0 bases at V and 0 bases at J, with 12 bases in the middle. CDR3 size: 16 residues. Germline values: CDR1 SGHDT, CDR2 YYEEEE. In the PCR, 60 Vbeta and 13 Jbeta primers were used. TCRdb's copy holds only in-frame clones and misses some; the assay was immunoSEQ multiplex PCR. The table records fewer than 110,000 clones, around 77% of them present only once. This chain links TRBV5-6 with TRBJ2-5; D is perhaps TRBD1 (6 bases). This TCR derives from a male donor in good health and CMV-seronegative. The sequencing sample was made of PBMCs. The CDR3 DNA sequence: TGTGCCAGCAGCTTGGGTTCAGGGGAGTACCAAGAGACCCAGTACTTC. This encodes CASSLGSGEYQETQYF.